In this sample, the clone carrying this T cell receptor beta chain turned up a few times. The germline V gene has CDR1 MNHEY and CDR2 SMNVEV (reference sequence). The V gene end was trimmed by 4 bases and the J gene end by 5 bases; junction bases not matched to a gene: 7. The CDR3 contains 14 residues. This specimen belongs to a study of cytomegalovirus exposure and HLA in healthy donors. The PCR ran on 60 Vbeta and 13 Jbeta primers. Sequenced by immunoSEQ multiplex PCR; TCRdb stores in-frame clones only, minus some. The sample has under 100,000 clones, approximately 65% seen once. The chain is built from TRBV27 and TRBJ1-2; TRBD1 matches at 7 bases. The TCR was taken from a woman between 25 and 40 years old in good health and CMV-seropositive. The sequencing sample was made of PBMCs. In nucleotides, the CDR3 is TGTGCCAGCAGTTCAGTCGGGACAGCTTATGGCTACACCTTC. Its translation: CASSSVGTAYGYTF.